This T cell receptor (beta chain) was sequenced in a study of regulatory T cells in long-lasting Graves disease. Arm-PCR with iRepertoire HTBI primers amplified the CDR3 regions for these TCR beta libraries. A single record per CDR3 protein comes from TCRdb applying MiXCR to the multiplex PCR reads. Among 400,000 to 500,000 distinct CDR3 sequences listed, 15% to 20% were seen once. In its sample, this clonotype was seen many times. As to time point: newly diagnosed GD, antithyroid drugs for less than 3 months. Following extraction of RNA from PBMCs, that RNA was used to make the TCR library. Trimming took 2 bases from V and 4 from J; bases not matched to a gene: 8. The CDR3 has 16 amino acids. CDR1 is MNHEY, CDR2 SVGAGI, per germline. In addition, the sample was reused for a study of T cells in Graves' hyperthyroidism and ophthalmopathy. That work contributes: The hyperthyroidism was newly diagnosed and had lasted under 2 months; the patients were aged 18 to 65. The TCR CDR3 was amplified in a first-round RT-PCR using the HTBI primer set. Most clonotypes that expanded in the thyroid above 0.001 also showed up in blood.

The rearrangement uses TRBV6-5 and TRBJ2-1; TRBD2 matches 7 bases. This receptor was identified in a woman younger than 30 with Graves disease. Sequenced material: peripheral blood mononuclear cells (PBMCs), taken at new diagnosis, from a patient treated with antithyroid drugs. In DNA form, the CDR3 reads TGTGCCAGCAGTTACAGTACCCTAGCGGCTTACAATGAGCAGTTCTTC. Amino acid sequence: CASSYSTLAAYNEQFF.